The 5 T cell receptor beta chains below all came from one sample that was sequenced in a study of blood T cell repertoires in COVID-19. Produced via immunoSEQ multiplex PCR; TCRdb's table is partial and in-frame only. The sample has about 86,000 clones, roughly 84% seen once. Sequencing was carried out using peripheral blood. These receptors came from a woman aged 80 or over with active or convalescent COVID-19.

The table lists this clone with a count of one. The chain uses TRBV11-2 and TRBJ2-1; 8 bases map to TRBD2. The CDR3 has 16 residues. The V and J ends lost 5 bases and 0 bases, in that order; junction bases with no gene match: 6. The V gene's germline CDR1 is SGHAT and CDR2 FQNNGV. CDR3 residues: CASSPPGLASYNEQFF. DNA of the CDR3: TGTGCCAGCAGCCCCCCCGGACTAGCCTCCTACAATGAGCAGTTCTTC.

This rearrangement joins TRBV20-1 to TRBJ1-1; 8 positions match TRBD1. Trimming at V came to 3 bases and at J to 7 bases, leaving 7 bases not matched to a gene. In germline, CDR1 is DFQATT, CDR2 SNEGSKA (reference sequence). The CDR3 runs 13 residues. The CDR3 sequence: CSASGQGAGEAFF. The CDR3 region has the DNA TGCAGTGCTAGTGGGCAGGGGGCCGGTGAAGCTTTCTTT.

Of note for this clone: Germline and junction disagree at one end, which may indicate a read error. The V and J genes are TRBV7-7 and TRBJ2-3; TRBD2 matches at 8 bases. Per germline, CDR1 SSHAT and CDR2 FNYEAQ (reference sequence). The CDR3 covers 14 residues. DNA for the CDR3: TGTGCTAGCAGCTTAGGGCTAGCGGGAGATACGCAGTATTTT. It specifies CASSLGLAGDTQYF.

This clone was seen a few times. The V call is TRBV5-1, the J call TRBJ1-4; D is ambiguous. V was trimmed by 6 bases and J by 5 bases, leaving 14 bases between them. Germline V gene data show CDR1 as SGHRS and CDR2 as YFSETQ. This CDR3 has 14 residues. As DNA, the CDR3 is TGCGCCAGCACGGACGTGCGGGAAAATGAAAAACTGTTTTTT. As protein: CASTDVRENEKLFF.

The rearrangement uses TRBV5-1 and TRBJ2-7; 9 nucleotides align to TRBD1. CDR3 length: 13 residues. CDR1 SGHRS and CDR2 YFSETQ come from the germline V gene. Unmatched junction bases numbered 4, after V lost 7 bases and J lost 2 bases. DNA of the CDR3: TGCGCCAGCTCTACAGGGGGCACCTACGAGCAGTACTTC. Translated, it gives CASSTGGTYEQYF.